The table lists the clone carrying this T cell receptor (beta chain) with a few counts. Blood genomic DNA input for TRB amplification was about 240-550 ng. BIOMED2 TRB-A/B primer pools were used in multiplex TRB PCR. Using its own MiXCR run on the multiplex PCR reads, TCRdb lists one record per CDR3 protein. Among fewer than 8,500 distinct CDR3 sequences listed, approximately 24% were seen once. The data were obtained in a study of T and B cells in COVID-19 patients. At the level of the study: Recovered patients mostly had mild to moderate COVID-19 managed as outpatients. Critical illness requiring mechanical ventilation or extracorporeal membrane oxygenation affected 12 of 20 active-infection patients.

The sample comprised blood. This sequence originates from a human donor with active COVID-19.

Here the CDR3 DNA reads TGTGCCAGCAGTTCCGGACCTCAACTACAGGGGCTCGGGAGGCAGTTCTTC. It encodes CASSSGPQLQGLGRQFF. This sequence joins TRBV12-3 or TRBV12-4 and TRBJ2-1; TRBD1 might be the D (7 bases). Trimming removed 4 bases from V and 12 bases from J, with 28 bases in between. The CDR3 is 17 amino acids.